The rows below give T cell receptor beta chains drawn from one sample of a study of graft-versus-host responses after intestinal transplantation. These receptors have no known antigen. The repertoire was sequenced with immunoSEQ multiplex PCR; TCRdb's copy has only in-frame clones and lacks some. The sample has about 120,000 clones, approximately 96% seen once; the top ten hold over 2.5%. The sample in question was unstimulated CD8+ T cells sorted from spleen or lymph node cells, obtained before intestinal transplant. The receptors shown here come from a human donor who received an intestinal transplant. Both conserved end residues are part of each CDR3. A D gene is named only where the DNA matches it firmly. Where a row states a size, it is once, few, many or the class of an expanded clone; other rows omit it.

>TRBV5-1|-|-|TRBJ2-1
TGCGCCAGCAGCGTGACACAACTCCGGTTACAATCCAATGAGCAGTTCTTC
CASSVTQLRLQSNEQFF
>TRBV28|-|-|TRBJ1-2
TGTGCCAGCAAGGTTCCCCTTACTAACTATGGCTACACCTTC
CASKVPLTNYGYTF
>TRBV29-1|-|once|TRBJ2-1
TGCAGCGTTGTACCCTCCTACAATGAGCAGTTCTTC
CSVVPSYNEQFF
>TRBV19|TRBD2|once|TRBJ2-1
TGTGCCAGTAGTATTGAACTAGCGAATGAGCAGTTCTTC
CASSIELANEQFF
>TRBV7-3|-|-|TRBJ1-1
TGTGCCAGCAGCTTAACGGGCGGACGGGTTGAAGCTTTCTTT
CASSLTGGRVEAFF
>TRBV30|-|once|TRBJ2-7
TGTGCCTACAAGGGGGGGTTCGAGCAGTACTTC
CAYKGGFEQYF
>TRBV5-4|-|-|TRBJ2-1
TGTGCCAGCAGCTTGGAGCTGGCTAGTCGGAACAATGAGCAGTTCTTC
CASSLELASRNNEQFF
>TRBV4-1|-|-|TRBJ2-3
TGCGCCAGCAGCCCGGGCCACAACACAGATACGCAGTATTTT
CASSPGHNTDTQYF
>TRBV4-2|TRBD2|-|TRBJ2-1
TGTGCCAGCAGCCAAGAGGTTCTAGCGGAGATCTACAATGAGCAGTTCTTC
CASSQEVLAEIYNEQFF
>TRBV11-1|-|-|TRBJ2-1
TGTGCCAGCAGCTTAGGGGATGAGGGAAATGAGCAGTTCTTC
CASSLGDEGNEQFF
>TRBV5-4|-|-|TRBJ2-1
TGTGCCAGCAGCCCACCTCAGGGATTTGAGCAGTTCTTC
CASSPPQGFEQFF
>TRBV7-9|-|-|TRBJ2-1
TGTGCCAGCAGCCCCTTGGGGGAGAGCTCCTACAATGAGCAGTTCTTC
CASSPLGESSYNEQFF
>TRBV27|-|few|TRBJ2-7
TGTGCCAGCAGGGCGGGGGTGGGGGCTTACGAGCAGTACTTC
CASRAGVGAYEQYF
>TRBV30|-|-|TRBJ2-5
TGTGCCTGGAGTGTACTTCAAGAGACCCAGTACTTC
CAWSVLQETQYF
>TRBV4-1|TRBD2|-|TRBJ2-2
TGCGCCAGCAGCCCCCTCGGACTAGCGAACACCGGGGAGCTGTTTTTT
CASSPLGLANTGELFF
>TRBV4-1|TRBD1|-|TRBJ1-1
TGCGCCAGCAGCCAAGTTCTGGACAGGGAAACTTTCTTT
CASSQVLDRETFF
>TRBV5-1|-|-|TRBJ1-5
TGCGCCAGCAGCTTGAGGGGGGATCAGCCCCAGCATTTT
CASSLRGDQPQHF
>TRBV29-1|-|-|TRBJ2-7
TGCAGCGTACACAACGGACTCGAGCAGTACTTC
CSVHNGLEQYF
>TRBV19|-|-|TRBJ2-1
TGTGCCAGTAGTATAGATTCAGGGGGGGGCTACAATGAGCAGTTCTTC
CASSIDSGGGYNEQFF
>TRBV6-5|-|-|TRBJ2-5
TGTGCCAGCAGTCAAGGGTTGGTCGAGACCCAGTACTTC
CASSQGLVETQYF
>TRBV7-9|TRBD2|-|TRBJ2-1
TGTGCCAGCAGCCACCCGGGACTAGGCTACAATGAGCAGTTCTTC
CASSHPGLGYNEQFF
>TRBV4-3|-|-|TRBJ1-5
TGCGCCAGCAGCCAATCCTCCGAGGCTAGATCAGCCCAGCATTTT
CASSQSSEARSAQHF
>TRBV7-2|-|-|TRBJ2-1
TGTGCCAGCAGCTTAGACATCTCCTACAATGAGCAGTTCTTC
CASSLDISYNEQFF
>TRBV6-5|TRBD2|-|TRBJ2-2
TGTGCCAGCAGTTTCGGTAGCGGGATGAACACCGGGGAGCTGTTTTTT
CASSFGSGMNTGELFF
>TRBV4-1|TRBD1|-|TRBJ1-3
TGCGCCAGCAGCCAAGAGGGGACAGCGAGCTCTGGAAACACCATATATTTT
CASSQEGTASSGNTIYF
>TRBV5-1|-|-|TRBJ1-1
TGCGCCAGCAGTTCCGTGGGGGGCCTGGGCACTGAAGCTTTCTTT
CASSSVGGLGTEAFF
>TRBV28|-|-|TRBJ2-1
TGTGCCAGCAGTCCTTTCCGGGACTCCTACAATGAGCAGTTCTTC
CASSPFRDSYNEQFF
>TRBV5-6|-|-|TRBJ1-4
TGTGCCAGCAGCTTGGGCGTTAGTCGAAATGAAAAACTGTTTTTT
CASSLGVSRNEKLFF
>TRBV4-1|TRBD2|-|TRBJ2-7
TGCGCCAGCAGCCAAGTCTCTAGCGGGAGATCACCCTCCTACGAGCAGTACTTC
CASSQVSSGRSPSYEQYF
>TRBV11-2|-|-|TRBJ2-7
TGTGCCAGCAGCCACGGCGGCTACGAGCAGTACTTC
CASSHGGYEQYF
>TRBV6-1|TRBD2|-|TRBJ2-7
TGTGCCAGCAGTGATCAAAGCGGGAGGGCCAGAAACGAGCAGTACTTC
CASSDQSGRARNEQYF
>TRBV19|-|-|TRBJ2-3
TGTGCCAGTAGTATAAGCGTCGGCGATACGCAGTATTTT
CASSISVGDTQYF
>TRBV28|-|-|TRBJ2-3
TGTGCCAGCAGTGCAACCGGGACCCCCTGGGCAGATACGCAGTATTTT
CASSATGTPWADTQYF
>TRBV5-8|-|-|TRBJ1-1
TGCGCCAGCAGCCCCGGGGGCCGGGGGCAGGAAAACACTGAAGCTTTCTTT
CASSPGGRGQENTEAFF
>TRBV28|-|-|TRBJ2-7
TGTGCCAGCAGTCGGACCGACCTCAACTACTACGAGCAGTACTTC
CASSRTDLNYYEQYF
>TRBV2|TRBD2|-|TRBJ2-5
TGTACCAGCAGTGAGAGGGACTACCCTCAAGAGACCCAGTACTTC
CTSSERDYPQETQYF
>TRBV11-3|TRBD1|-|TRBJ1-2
TGTGCCAGCAGCCGGCGGGACAGGGGGTGGGAAAATGGCTACACCTTC
CASSRRDRGWENGYTF
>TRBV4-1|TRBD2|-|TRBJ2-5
TGCGCCAGCAGCCAACCTAGCGCGGGAGCGGAACAAGAGACCCAGTACTTC
CASSQPSAGAEQETQYF
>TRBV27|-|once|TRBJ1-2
TGTGCCAGCAGTTTGACAGGAAACTATGGCTACACCTTC
CASSLTGNYGYTF
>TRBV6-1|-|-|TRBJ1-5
TGTGCCAGCAGGGAAAGGGGGGGGAGGGCTCAGCCCCAGCATTTT
CASRERGGRAQPQHF
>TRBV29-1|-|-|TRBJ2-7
TGCAGCGTTGAGGGGAGCTCCTACGAGCAGTACTTC
CSVEGSSYEQYF
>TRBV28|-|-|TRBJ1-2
TGTGCCAGCAGTTTACAAGCTAACTATGGCTACACCTTC
CASSLQANYGYTF
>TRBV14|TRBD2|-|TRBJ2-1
TGTGCCAGCAGCATGGGACTAGCGCACTACAATGAGCAGTTCTTC
CASSMGLAHYNEQFF
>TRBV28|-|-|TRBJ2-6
TGTGCCAGCAGTTTTCAGCTCCGCTCTGGGGCCAACGTCCTGACTTTC
CASSFQLRSGANVLTF
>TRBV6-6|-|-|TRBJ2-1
TGTGCCAGCAGCACAAGCGTGGGGGAACGGGAGCAGTTCTTC
CASSTSVGEREQFF
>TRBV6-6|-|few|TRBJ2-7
TGTGCCAGCAGCCCCGGGGACTACGAGCAGTACTTC
CASSPGDYEQYF